This entry lists 20 T cell receptor beta chains sequenced from one sample in a study of human T cells and chemical hapten exposure. TCRdb itself ran the RACE reads through MiXCR, one entry per CDR3 protein. The sample gives 80,000 to 100,000 distinct CDR3 sequences, 11% of which show up once; around 3.7% is in the top ten. The time point was: patch test 3, about 24 weeks after DPC sensitization. Specified treatment: therapeutic diphenylcyclopropenone sensitization with weekly scalp DPC. Sequencing was performed on whole blood, taken in connection with sensitization to the hapten diphenylcyclopropenone (DPC). The source of these receptors is a woman aged 50 to 65 with alopecia areata. Some clones in this sample may be carry-over from other donors' samples.

This clonotype turned up a few times. The CDR3 DNA reads as TGTGCCAGCAGCGTAGAGGTAGGGACAGGCGGTGACGAGCAGTACTTC. It encodes CASSVEVGTGGDEQYF. The chain has TRBV9 and TRBJ2-7; 8 bases are shared with TRBD1. CDR3 length: 16 amino acids. J lost 5 bases, V lost 0 bases, and 10 bases had no gene match. Germline assignment: CDR1 SGDLS and CDR2 YYNGEE. The full variable domain, with the rest looked up from reference TRBV9 and TRBJ2-7, is DSGVTQTPKHLITATGQRVTLRCSPRSGDLSVYWYQQSLDQGLQFLIQYYNGEERAKGNILERFSAQQFPDLHSELNLSSLELGDSALYFCASSVEVGTGGDEQYFGPGTRLTVT.

The rearrangement uses TRBV7-3 and TRBJ2-1; a weak D match, TRBD1 (6 bases). Germline V lookup: CDR1 SGHTA, CDR2 FQGTGA. This CDR3 is 16 amino acids long. The V and J ends lost 4 bases and 5 bases respectively, with 18 bases between them. The CDR3 sequence is CASSSRGAGVDNEQFF. CDR3 DNA sequence: TGTGCCAGCAGCTCCAGGGGCGCAGGCGTTGACAATGAGCAGTTCTTC.

The chain has TRBV18 and TRBJ2-7, with D possibly matching TRBD2 (6 bases). CDR3 size: 13 residues. Per germline, CDR1 KGHSH and CDR2 LQKENI. V dropped 6 bases and J dropped 6 bases, with 15 bases sitting between them. CDR3 amino acids: CASSPGGDSEQYF. In DNA form, the CDR3 reads TGTGCCAGCTCGCCCGGCGGGGATAGCGAGCAGTACTTC.

This clonotype was counted ten times or more. The rearrangement links TRBV7-2 to TRBJ2-7, with 13 nucleotides matching TRBD2. Germline V gene lookup returns CDR1 SGHTA and CDR2 FQGNSA. The CDR3 extends over 15 amino acids. After removal of 4 bases from V and 3 bases from J, the junction contained 3 bases not matched to a gene. The CDR3 loop is CASSSRTSGGYEQYF. As DNA, the CDR3 is TGTGCCAGCAGCTCCCGGACTAGCGGGGGCTACGAGCAGTACTTC.

This clonotype has at least ten counts. This chain connects TRBV5-1 to TRBJ2-7, with 9 bases matching TRBD2. The CDR3 consists of 14 residues. J gave up 2 bases and V 0 bases, and 0 bases lay outside the gene matches. CDR1 SGHRS and CDR2 YFSETQ come from the germline V gene. The CDR3 nucleotides are TGCGCCAGCAGCTTGGTAGCGGGAGCCTACGAGCAGTACTTC. Protein product: CASSLVAGAYEQYF.

This clonotype showed up many times. V gene TRBV12-3 or TRBV12-4 combines with J gene TRBJ2-1; 11 bases align to TRBD1. The CDR3 consists of 13 residues. After removal of 5 bases from V and 10 bases from J, the junction contained 4 bases not matched to a gene. In DNA form, the CDR3 reads TGTGCCAGCAGTGGACAGGGGGCACGGGAGCAGTTCTTC. Translating gives CASSGQGAREQFF.

In its sample, this clonotype was seen many times. This rearrangement joins TRBV6-5 to TRBJ2-4; D ambiguous. The CDR3 length is 14 residues. Per the germline V gene, CDR1 is MNHEY and CDR2 is SVGAGI. V was clipped by 7 bases and J by 1 base, with 11 bases between them. CDR3 DNA: TGTGCCAGCATGAGGCGATCCGCCAAAAACATTCAGTACTTC. The encoded protein is CASMRRSAKNIQYF.

V gene TRBV6-5 combines with J gene TRBJ2-2, with TRBD1 as a possible D gene (6 bases). Germline assignment: CDR1 MNHEY and CDR2 SVGAGI. This CDR3 is 14 amino acids long. The V gene lost 10 bases and the J gene lost 0 bases, with 12 bases spanning the gap. The DNA of the CDR3 is TGTGCCACCACGAGGGGGTCGAACACCGGGGAGCTGTTTTTT. This encodes CATTRGSNTGELFF.

This clonotype appeared many times. The chain recombines TRBV18 with TRBJ2-3, with 9 bases fitting TRBD2. Germline assignment: CDR1 KGHSH and CDR2 LQKENI. V lost 0 bases and J lost 5; bases outside the gene matches: 6. This CDR3 region has 16 residues. CDR3: CASSPPSAGGGDTQYF. In DNA form, the CDR3 reads TGTGCCAGCTCACCACCGTCAGCGGGAGGCGGAGATACGCAGTATTTT.

This clonotype was seen more than once but under ten times. V is TRBV20-1 and J is TRBJ2-7; D is uncertain. Germline CDR1 reads DFQATT; CDR2 reads SNEGSKA (reference sequence). The germline V and J ends were trimmed by 5 bases and 0 bases, with 17 bases remaining between them. This CDR3 contains 15 residues. CDR3 loop: CSALDPFLPSYEQYF. For the CDR3, the DNA is TGCAGTGCTTTGGACCCTTTCCTCCCCTCCTACGAGCAGTACTTC.

This clonotype was observed a handful of times. The chain links TRBV2 to TRBJ2-7; D possibly corresponds to TRBD2 (6 bases). The CDR3 spans 15 residues. V was trimmed by 0 bases and J by 2 bases, leaving 11 bases between them. CDR1 and CDR2 (germline): SNHLY, FYNNEI. The CDR3 region is CASSEARLGTYEQYF. In nucleotides, the CDR3 is TGTGCCAGCAGTGAAGCTCGACTAGGGACCTACGAGCAGTACTTC. Drawing the rest from reference TRBV2 and TRBJ2-7, the complete variable domain is EPEVTQTPSHQVTQMGQEVILRCVPISNHLYFYWYRQILGQKVEFLVSFYNNEISEKSEIFDDQFSVERPDGSNFTLKIRSTKLEDSAMYFCASSEARLGTYEQYFGPGTRLTVT.

This chain links TRBV5-1 with TRBJ2-7, with 10 bases identical to TRBD2. CDR1 SGHRS and CDR2 YFSETQ come from the germline V gene. The CDR3 length is 15 residues. After removal of 0 bases from V and 6 bases from J, the junction contained 6 bases not matched to a gene. In DNA form, the CDR3 reads TGCGCCAGCAGCTTGGCCATTGCTAGCGGGAGCGAGCAGTACTTC. Protein sequence: CASSLAIASGSEQYF.

The V call is TRBV20-1, the J call TRBJ2-3; 10 bases match TRBD2. With 3 bases clipped from V and 5 bases from J, the junction kept 8 bases outside the gene matches. The CDR3 loop spans 15 amino acids. Germline CDR1 and CDR2: DFQATT and SNEGSKA (reference sequence). CDR3 amino acids: CSASRLAGVGDTQYF. The DNA of the CDR3 is TGCAGTGCTAGTAGGCTAGCGGGAGTTGGAGATACGCAGTATTTT.

The genes are TRBV18 and TRBJ2-1, with D maybe TRBD2 (5 bases). The CDR3 sequence is 14 residues long. Trimming removed 1 base from V and 10 bases from J, with 14 bases in between. CDR1 KGHSH and CDR2 LQKENI come from the germline V gene. The DNA of the CDR3 is TGTGCCAGCTCACCACGGTATAGCGATGAGGAGCAGTTCTTC. This encodes CASSPRYSDEEQFF. Full variable domain (rest looked up from reference TRBV18 and TRBJ2-1): NAGVMQNPRHLVRRRGQEARLRCSPMKGHSHVYWYRQLPEEGLKFMVYLQKENIIDESGMPKERFSAEFPKEGPSILRIQQVVRGDSAAYFCASSPRYSDEEQFFGPGTRLTVL.

J is TRBJ2-5 and V is TRBV5-5; TRBD1 or TRBD2 may be the D gene (6 bases each). Germline CDR1 SGHKS, CDR2 YYEKEE (reference sequence). The length of the CDR3 is 15 residues. The V and J ends lost 2 bases and 4 bases respectively, with 15 bases between them. The CDR3: CASSFGGGITETQYF. The CDR3, as DNA: TGTGCCAGCAGCTTTGGAGGGGGGATCACAGAGACCCAGTACTTC.

This clonotype was recorded at least ten times. The V call is TRBV4-1, the J call TRBJ2-5, with D possibly matching TRBD2 (5 bases). The CDR3 covers 14 residues. Trimming took 0 bases from V and 4 from J, leaving 9 bases between them. Germline V gene data show CDR1 as MGHRA and CDR2 as YSYEKL. As DNA, the CDR3 is TGCGCCAGCAGCCAAGAACACGGAGGAGAGACCCAGTACTTC. It codes for CASSQEHGGETQYF.

This clonotype was detected ten times or more. V usage is TRBV2 and J usage is TRBJ1-1; D gene uncertain. This CDR3 is built from 13 residues. The V and J ends lost 5 bases and 1 base respectively, with 8 bases between them. Germline CDR1 reads SNHLY; CDR2 reads FYNNEI. The CDR3 DNA reads TGTGCCAGCAGTTCCAGAAAGAACACTGAAGCTTTCTTT. This gives the protein CASSSRKNTEAFF. The whole variable domain, remainder taken from reference TRBV2 and TRBJ1-1, is EPEVTQTPSHQVTQMGQEVILRCVPISNHLYFYWYRQILGQKVEFLVSFYNNEISEKSEIFDDQFSVERPDGSNFTLKIRSTKLEDSAMYFCASSSRKNTEAFFGQGTRLTVV.

The rearrangement joins TRBV28 to TRBJ1-1, with no clear D. V was cut by 6 bases and J by 6 bases, with 8 bases left in between. The germline gives CDR1 MDHEN, CDR2 SYDVKM. The CDR3 sequence is 11 residues long. CDR3 nucleotide sequence: TGTGCCAGCAGGGGAAAGCCTGAAGCTTTCTTT. It encodes CASRGKPEAFF.

This clonotype was seen many times. The genes are TRBV5-1 and TRBJ2-3; TRBD2 agrees at 11 bases. This CDR3 has 15 residues. J lost 4 bases, V lost 1 base, and 2 bases had no gene match. CDR1 is SGHRS and CDR2 is YFSETQ in the germline V gene. The CDR3 region is CASSLLAGGPDTQYF. CDR3 DNA: TGCGCCAGCAGCTTGTTAGCGGGAGGGCCAGATACGCAGTATTTT.

The gene calls are TRBV20-1 and TRBJ1-1; D gene unclear. V gave up 8 bases and J gave up 0 bases, with 10 bases separating them. This CDR3 spans 12 amino acids. Germline CDR1 DFQATT, CDR2 SNEGSKA (reference sequence). CDR3 protein: CSSAGLNTEAFF. DNA for the CDR3: TGCAGTTCGGCGGGGTTGAACACTGAAGCTTTCTTT.